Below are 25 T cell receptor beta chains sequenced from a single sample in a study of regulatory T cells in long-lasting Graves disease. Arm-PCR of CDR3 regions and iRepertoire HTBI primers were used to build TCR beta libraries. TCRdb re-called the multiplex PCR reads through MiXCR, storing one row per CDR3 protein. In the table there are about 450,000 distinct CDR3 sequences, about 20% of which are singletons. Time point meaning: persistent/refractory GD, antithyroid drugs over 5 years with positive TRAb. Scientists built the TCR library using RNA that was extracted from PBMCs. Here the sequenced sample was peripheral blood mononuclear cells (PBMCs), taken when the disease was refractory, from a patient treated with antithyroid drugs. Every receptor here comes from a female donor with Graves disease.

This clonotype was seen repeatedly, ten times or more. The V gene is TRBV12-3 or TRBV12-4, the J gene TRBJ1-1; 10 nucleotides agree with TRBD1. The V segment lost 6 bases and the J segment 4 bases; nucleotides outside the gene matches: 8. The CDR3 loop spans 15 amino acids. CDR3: CASSYGTGAPTEAFF. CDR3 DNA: TGTGCCAGCAGCTATGGGACAGGGGCCCCCACTGAAGCTTTCTTT.

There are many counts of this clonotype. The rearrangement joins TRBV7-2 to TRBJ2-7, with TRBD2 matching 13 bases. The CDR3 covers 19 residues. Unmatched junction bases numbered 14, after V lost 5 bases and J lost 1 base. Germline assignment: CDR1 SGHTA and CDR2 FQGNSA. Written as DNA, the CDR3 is TGTGCCAGCAGCCAAGGGAGGCGGACTAGCGGGAGCGGGTCCTACGAGCAGTACTTC. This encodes CASSQGRRTSGSGSYEQYF.

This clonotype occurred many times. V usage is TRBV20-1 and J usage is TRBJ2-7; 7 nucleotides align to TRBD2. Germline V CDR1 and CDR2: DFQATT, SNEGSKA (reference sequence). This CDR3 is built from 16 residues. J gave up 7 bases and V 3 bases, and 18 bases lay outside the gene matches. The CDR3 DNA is TGCAGTGCTAGGTCTGTTTTTGGGGCGGGAGCGGGTGAGCAGTACTTC. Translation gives CSARSVFGAGAGEQYF.

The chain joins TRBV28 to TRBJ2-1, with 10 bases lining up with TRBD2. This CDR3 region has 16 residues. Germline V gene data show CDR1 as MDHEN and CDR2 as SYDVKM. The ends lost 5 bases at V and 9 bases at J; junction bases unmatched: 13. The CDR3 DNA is TGTGCCAGCAGTACCCCTAGCGGGAGAAGGGGGAGTGAGCAGTTCTTC. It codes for CASSTPSGRRGSEQFF.

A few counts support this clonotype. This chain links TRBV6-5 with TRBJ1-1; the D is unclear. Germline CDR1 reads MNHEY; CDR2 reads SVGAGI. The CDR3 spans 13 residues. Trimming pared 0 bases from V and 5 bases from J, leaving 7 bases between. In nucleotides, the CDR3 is TGTGCCAGCAGTTACTCACTGGAGACTGAAGCTTTCTTT. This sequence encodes CASSYSLETEAFF.

The CDR3 nucleotides read TGTGCCAGCAGTTACCAAGGGGACTCCTCCTACGAGCAGTACTTC. Amino acids: CASSYQGDSSYEQYF. The rearrangement links TRBV6-2 or TRBV6-3 to TRBJ2-7, with a possible D match to TRBD2 (6 bases). The CDR3 covers 15 residues. Per the germline V gene, CDR1 is MNHEY and CDR2 is SVGEGT. With 2 bases removed from V and 0 bases from J, the gap between germline ends came to 11 bases.

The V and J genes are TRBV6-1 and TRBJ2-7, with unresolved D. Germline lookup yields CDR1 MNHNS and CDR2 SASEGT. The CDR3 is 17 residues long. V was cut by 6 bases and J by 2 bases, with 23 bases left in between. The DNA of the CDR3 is TGTGCCAGCAGCTTAGGGCAGACTCGCCTTAGAGCCTACGAGCAGTACTTC. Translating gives CASSLGQTRLRAYEQYF.

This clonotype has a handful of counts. The CDR3: CSARQIGAGQPQHF. In DNA form, the CDR3 reads TGCAGTGCGAGACAGATCGGGGCTGGTCAGCCCCAGCATTTT. J is TRBJ1-5 and V is TRBV20-1; weak D call: TRBD1 (5 bases). The germline V gene encodes CDR1 DFQATT and CDR2 SNEGSKA (reference sequence). The CDR3 runs 14 residues. V lost 6 bases to trimming and J lost 6 bases, with 18 bases between them.

CDR3 sequence: CASSLVGGPVNTGELFF. For the CDR3, the DNA is TGTGCCAGCAGTTTAGTGGGGGGCCCTGTGAACACCGGGGAGCTGTTTTTT. J is TRBJ2-2 and V is TRBV27; D might be TRBD1 or TRBD2, each matching 6 bases. The V and J ends lost 2 bases and 1 base respectively, with 14 bases between them. The CDR3 sequence is 17 residues long. The germline CDR1 and CDR2 sequences are MNHEY and SMNVEV (reference sequence).

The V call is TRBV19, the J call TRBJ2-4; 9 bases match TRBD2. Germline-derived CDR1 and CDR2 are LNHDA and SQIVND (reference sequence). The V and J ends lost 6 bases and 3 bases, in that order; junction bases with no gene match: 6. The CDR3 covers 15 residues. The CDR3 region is CASRGSSGNKNIQYF. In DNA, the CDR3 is TGTGCCAGTAGGGGGTCTAGCGGGAACAAAAACATTCAGTACTTC.

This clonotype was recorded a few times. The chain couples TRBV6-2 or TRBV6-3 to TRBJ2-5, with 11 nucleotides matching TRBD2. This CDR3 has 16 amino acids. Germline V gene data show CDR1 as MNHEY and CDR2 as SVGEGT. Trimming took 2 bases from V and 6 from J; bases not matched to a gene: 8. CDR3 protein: CASSYLSSGRKQTQYF. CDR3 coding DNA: TGTGCCAGCAGTTACCTATCTAGCGGGAGGAAGCAGACCCAGTACTTC.

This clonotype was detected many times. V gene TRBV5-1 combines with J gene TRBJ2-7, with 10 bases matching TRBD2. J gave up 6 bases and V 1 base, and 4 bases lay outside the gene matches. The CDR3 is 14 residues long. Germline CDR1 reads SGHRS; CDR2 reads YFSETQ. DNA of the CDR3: TGCGCCAGCAGCTTGAGCGGGAGGGCATCCGAGCAGTACTTC. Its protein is CASSLSGRASEQYF.

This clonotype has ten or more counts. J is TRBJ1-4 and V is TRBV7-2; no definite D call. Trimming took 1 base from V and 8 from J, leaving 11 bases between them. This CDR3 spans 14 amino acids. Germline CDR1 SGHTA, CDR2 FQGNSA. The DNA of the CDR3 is TGTGCCAGCAGCTTAGGTCGGGTTTCGGAAAAACTGTTTTTT. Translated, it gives CASSLGRVSEKLFF.

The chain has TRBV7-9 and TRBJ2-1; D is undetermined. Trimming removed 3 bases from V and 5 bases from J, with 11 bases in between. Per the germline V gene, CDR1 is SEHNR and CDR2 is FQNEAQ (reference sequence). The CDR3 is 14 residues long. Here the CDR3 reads CASSLFAANNEQFF. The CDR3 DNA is TGTGCCAGCAGCTTGTTTGCCGCGAACAATGAGCAGTTCTTC. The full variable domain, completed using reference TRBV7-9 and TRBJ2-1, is DTGVSQNPRHKITKRGQNVTFRCDPISEHNRLYWYRQTLGQGPEFLTYFQNEAQLEKSRLLSDRFSAERPKGSFSTLEIQRTEQGDSAMYLCASSLFAANNEQFFGPGTRLTVL.

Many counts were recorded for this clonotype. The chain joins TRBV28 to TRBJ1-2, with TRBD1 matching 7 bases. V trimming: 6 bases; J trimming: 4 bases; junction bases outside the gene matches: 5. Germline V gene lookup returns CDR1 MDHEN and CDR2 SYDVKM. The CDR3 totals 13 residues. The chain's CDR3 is CASSRDSRYGYTF. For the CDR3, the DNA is TGTGCCAGCAGCCGGGACAGCCGCTATGGCTACACCTTC.

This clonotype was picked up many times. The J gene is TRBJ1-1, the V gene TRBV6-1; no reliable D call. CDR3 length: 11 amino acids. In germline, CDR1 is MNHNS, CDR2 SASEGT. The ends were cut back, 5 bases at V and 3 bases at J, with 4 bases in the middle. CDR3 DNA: TGTGCCAGCAGTAGCGACACTGAAGCTTTCTTT. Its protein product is CASSSDTEAFF.

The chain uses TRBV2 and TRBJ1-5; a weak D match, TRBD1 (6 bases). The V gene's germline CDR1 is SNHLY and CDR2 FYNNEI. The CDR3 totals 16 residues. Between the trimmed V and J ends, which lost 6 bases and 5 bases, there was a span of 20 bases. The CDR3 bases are TGTGCCAGCAGCGACCTGGGGGGGGCCGGGGATCAGCCCCAGCATTTT. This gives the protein CASSDLGGAGDQPQHF.

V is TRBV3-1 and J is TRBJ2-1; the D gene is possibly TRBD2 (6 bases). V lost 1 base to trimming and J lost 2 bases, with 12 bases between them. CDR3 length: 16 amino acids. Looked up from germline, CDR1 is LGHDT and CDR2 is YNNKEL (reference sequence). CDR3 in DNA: TGTGCCAGCAGCCAAGGGGGACTCGCCACCTACAATGAGCAGTTCTTC. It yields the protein CASSQGGLATYNEQFF.

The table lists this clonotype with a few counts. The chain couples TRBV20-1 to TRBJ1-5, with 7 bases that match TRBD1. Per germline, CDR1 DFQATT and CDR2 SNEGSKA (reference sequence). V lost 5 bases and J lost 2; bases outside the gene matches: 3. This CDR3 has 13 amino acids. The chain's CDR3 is CSAAGQGNQPQHF. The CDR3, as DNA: TGCAGTGCTGCTGGACAGGGCAATCAGCCCCAGCATTTT.

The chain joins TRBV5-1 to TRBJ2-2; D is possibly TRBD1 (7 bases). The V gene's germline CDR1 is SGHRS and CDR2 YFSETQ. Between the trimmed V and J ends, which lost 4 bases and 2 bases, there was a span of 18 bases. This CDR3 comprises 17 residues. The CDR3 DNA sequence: TGCGCCAGCAGCCCGAACGCGGGACAGTCAAACACCGGGGAGCTGTTTTTT. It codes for CASSPNAGQSNTGELFF.

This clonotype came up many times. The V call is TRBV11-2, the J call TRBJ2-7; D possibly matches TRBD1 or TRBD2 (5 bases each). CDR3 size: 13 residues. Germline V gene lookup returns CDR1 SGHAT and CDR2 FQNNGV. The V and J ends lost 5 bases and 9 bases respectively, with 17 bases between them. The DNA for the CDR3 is TGTGCCAGCAGCCTCGGGACGGACCTAGCGCAGTACTTC. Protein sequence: CASSLGTDLAQYF. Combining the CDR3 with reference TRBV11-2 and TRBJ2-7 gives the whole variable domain EAGVAQSPRYKIIEKRQSVAFWCNPISGHATLYWYQQILGQGPKLLIQFQNNGVVDDSQLPKDRFSAERLKGVDSTLKIQPAKLEDSAVYLCASSLGTDLAQYFGPGTRLTVT.

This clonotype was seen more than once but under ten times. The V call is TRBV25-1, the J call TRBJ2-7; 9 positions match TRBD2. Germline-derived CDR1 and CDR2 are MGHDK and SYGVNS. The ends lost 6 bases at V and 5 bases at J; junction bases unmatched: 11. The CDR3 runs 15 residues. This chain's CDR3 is CASRVNSGSPHEQYF. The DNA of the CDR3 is TGTGCCAGCAGGGTGAATAGCGGGAGCCCCCACGAGCAGTACTTC.

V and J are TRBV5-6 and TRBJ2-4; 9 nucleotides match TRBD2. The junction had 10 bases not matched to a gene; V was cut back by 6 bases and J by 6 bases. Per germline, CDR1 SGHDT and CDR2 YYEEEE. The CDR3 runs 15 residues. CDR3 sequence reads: CASTSLAGVGNIQYF. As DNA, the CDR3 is TGTGCCAGCACCTCCTTAGCGGGAGTGGGAAACATTCAGTACTTC.

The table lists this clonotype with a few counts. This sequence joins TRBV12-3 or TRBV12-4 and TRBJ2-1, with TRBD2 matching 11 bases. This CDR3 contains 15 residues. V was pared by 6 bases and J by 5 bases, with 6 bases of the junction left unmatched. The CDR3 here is CASRNPSGRNNEQFF. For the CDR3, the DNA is TGTGCCAGCAGGAACCCTAGCGGGAGGAACAATGAGCAGTTCTTC.

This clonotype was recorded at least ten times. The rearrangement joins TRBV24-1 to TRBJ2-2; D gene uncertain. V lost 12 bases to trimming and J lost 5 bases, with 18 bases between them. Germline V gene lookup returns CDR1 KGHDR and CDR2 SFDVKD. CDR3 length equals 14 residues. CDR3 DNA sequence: TGTGCCGTAGTTCCGGACCCACTAACCGGGGAGCTGTTTTTT. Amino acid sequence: CAVVPDPLTGELFF.